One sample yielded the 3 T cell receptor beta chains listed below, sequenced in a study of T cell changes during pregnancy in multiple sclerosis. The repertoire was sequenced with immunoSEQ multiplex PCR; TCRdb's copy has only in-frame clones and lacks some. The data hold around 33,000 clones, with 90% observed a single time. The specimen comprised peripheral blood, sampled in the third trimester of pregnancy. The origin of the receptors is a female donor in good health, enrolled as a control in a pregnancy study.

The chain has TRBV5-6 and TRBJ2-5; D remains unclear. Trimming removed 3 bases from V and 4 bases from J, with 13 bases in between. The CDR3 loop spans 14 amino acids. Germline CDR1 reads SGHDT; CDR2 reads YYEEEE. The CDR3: CASSSPTVGETQYF. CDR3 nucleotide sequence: TGTGCCAGCAGCTCCCCGACTGTGGGAGAGACCCAGTACTTC.

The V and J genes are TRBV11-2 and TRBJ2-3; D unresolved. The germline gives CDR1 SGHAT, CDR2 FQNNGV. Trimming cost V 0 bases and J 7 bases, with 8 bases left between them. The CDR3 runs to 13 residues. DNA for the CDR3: TGTGCCAGCAGCTTAGAAAATGGGCATACGCAGTATTTT. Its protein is CASSLENGHTQYF.

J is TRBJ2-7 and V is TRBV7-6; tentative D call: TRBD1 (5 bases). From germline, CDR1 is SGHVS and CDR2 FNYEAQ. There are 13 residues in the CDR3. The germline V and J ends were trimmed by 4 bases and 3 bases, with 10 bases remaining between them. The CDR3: CASSSAGNYEQYF. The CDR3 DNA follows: TGTGCCAGCAGCTCTGCAGGGAACTACGAGCAGTACTTC.